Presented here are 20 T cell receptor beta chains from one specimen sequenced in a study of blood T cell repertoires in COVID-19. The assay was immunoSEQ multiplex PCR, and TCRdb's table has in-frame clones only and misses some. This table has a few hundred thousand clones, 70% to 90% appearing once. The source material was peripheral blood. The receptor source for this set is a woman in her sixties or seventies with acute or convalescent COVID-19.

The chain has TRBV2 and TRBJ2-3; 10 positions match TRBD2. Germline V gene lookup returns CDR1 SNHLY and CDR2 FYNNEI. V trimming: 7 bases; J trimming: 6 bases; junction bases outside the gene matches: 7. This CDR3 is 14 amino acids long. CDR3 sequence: CASIAGGGSDTQYF. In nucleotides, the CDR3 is TGTGCCAGCATAGCGGGGGGAGGTTCTGATACGCAGTATTTT.

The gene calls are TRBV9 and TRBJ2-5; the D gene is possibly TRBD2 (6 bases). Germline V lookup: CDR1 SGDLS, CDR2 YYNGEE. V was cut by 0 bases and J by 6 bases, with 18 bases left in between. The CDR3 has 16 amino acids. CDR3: CASSVVPGVIGQTQYF. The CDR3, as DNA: TGTGCCAGCAGCGTAGTCCCGGGGGTGATAGGCCAGACCCAGTACTTC. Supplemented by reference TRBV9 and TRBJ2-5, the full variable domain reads DSGVTQTPKHLITATGQRVTLRCSPRSGDLSVYWYQQSLDQGLQFLIQYYNGEERAKGNILERFSAQQFPDLHSELNLSSLELGDSALYFCASSVVPGVIGQTQYFGPGTRLLVL.

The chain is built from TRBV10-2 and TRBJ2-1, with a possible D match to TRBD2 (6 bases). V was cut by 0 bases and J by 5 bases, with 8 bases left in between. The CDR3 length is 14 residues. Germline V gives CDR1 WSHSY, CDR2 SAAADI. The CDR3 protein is CASSESGGNNEQFF. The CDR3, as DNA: TGCGCCAGCAGTGAGTCGGGAGGAAACAATGAGCAGTTCTTC.

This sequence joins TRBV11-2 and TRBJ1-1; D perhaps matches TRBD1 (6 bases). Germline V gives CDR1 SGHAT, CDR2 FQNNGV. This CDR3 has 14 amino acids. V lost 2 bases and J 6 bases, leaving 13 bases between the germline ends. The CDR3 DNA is TGTGCCAGCAGCTTAATTCTCAAGGGGGCTGAAGCTTTCTTT. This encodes CASSLILKGAEAFF.

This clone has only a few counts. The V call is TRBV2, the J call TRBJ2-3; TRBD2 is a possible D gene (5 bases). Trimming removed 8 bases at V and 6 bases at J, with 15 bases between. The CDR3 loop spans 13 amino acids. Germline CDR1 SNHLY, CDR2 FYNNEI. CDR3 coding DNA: TGTGCCAGCCTTTTTCACCCGGGGGATACGCAGTATTTT. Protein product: CASLFHPGDTQYF.

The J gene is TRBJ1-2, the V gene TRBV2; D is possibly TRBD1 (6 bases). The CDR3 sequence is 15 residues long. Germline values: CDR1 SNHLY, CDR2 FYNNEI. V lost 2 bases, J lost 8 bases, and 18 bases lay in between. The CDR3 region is CASSERGGGRNGYTF. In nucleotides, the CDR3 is TGTGCCAGCAGTGAAAGGGGGGGTGGACGGAACGGCTACACCTTC.

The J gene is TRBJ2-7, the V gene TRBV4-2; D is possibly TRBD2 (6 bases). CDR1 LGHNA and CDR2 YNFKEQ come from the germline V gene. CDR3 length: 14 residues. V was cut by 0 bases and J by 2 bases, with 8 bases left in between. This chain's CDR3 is CASSQEWGAYEQYF. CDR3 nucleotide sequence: TGTGCCAGCAGCCAAGAATGGGGGGCCTACGAGCAGTACTTC.

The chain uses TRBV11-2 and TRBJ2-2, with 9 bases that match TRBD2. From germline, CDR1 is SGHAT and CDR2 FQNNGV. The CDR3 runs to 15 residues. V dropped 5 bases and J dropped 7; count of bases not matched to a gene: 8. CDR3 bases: TGTGCCAGCAGCCCACTAGCGGGCGGCCTCGGGGAGCTGTTTTTT. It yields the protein CASSPLAGGLGELFF.

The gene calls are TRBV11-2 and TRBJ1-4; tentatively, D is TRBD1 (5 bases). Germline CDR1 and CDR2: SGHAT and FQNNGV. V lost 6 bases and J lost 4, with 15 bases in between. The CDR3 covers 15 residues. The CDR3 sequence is CASRGTGAINEKLFF. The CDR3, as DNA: TGTGCCAGCAGGGGTACAGGAGCTATTAATGAAAAACTGTTTTTT.

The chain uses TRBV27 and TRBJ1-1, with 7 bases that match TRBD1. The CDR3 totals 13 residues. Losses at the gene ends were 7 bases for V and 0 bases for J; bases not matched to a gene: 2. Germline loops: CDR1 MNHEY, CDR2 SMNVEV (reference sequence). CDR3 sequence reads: CASKGQLNTEAFF. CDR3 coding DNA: TGTGCCAGCAAGGGACAGTTGAACACTGAAGCTTTCTTT.

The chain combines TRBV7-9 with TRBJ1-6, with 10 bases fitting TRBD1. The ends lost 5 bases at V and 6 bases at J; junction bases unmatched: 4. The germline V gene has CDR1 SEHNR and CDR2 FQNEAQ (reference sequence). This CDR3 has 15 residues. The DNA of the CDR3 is TGTGCCAGCAGCCCGGGACAGGGGAGTAATTCACCCCTCCACTTT. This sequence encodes CASSPGQGSNSPLHF.

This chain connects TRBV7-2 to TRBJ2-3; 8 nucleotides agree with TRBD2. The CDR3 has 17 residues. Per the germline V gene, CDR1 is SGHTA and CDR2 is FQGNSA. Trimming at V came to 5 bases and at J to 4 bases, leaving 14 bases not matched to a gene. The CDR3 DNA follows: TGTGCCAGCAGCCCGGCGATCGGGCGGGGGGCAGCAGATACGCAGTATTTT. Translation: CASSPAIGRGAADTQYF.

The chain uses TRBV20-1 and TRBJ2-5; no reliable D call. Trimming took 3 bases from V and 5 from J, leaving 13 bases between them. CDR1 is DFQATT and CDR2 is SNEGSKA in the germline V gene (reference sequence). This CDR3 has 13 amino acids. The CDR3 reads CSASGREVETQYF. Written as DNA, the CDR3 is TGCAGTGCTAGTGGGCGTGAGGTGGAGACCCAGTACTTC.

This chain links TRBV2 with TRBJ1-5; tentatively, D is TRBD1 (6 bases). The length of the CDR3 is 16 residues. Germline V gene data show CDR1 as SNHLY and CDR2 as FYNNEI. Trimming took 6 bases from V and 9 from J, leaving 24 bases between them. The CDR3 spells CASRRGARETKRPQHF. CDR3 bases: TGTGCCAGCAGACGGGGGGCCCGGGAGACCAAGAGGCCCCAGCATTTT.

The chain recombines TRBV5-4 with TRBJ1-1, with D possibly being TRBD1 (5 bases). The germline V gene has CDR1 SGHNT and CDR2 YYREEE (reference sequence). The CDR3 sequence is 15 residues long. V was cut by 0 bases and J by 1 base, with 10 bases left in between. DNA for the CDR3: TGTGCCAGCAGCTTGGCCCGAAGGGGGAACACTGAAGCTTTCTTT. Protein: CASSLARRGNTEAFF.

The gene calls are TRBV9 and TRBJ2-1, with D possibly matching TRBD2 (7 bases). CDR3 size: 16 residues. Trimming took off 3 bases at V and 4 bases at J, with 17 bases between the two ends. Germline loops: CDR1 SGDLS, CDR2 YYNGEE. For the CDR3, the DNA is TGTGCCAGCAGCGCCTCGGGGGGCGCTGAGTACAATGAGCAGTTCTTC. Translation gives CASSASGGAEYNEQFF.

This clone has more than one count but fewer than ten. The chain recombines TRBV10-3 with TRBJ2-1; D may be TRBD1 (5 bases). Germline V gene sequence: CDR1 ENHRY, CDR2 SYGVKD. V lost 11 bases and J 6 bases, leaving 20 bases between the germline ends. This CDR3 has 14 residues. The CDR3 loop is CASSLQEPPNEQFF. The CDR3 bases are TGTGCCTCATCCTTACAGGAACCTCCCAATGAGCAGTTCTTC.

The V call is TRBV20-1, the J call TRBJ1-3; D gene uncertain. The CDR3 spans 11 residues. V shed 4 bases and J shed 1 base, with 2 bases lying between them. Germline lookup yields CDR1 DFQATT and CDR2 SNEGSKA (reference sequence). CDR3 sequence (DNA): TGCAGTGCTACTTCTGGAAACACCATATATTTT. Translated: CSATSGNTIYF.

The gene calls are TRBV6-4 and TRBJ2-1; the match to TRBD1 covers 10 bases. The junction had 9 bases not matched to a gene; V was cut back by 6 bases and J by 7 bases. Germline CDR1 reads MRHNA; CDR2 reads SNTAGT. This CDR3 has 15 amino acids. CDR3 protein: CASSPDRGSGNEQFF. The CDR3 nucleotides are TGTGCCAGCAGCCCGGACAGGGGGTCGGGTAATGAGCAGTTCTTC.

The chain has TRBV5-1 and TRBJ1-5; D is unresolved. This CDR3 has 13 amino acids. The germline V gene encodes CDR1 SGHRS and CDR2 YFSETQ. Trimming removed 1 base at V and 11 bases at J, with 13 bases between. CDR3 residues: CASSLSGSETQHF. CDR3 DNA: TGCGCCAGCAGCTTGTCTGGGAGTGAGACCCAGCATTTT.